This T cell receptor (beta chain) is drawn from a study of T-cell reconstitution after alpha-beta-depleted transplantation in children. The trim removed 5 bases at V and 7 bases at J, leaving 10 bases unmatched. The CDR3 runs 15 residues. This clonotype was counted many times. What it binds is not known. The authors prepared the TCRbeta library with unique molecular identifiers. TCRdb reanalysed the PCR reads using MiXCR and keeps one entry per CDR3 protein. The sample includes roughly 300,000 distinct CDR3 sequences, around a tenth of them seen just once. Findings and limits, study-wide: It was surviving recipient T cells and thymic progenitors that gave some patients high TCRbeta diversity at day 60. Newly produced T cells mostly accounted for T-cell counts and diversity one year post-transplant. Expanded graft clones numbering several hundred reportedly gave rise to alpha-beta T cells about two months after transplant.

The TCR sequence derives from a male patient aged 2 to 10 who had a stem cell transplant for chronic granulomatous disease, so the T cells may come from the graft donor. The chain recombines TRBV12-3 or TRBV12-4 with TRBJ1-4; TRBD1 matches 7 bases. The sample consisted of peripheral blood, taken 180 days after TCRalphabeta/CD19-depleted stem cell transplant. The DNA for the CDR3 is TGTGCCAGCAGTCCGAATAGGGGGCAAGGTGAAAAACTGTTTTTT. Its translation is CASSPNRGQGEKLFF.